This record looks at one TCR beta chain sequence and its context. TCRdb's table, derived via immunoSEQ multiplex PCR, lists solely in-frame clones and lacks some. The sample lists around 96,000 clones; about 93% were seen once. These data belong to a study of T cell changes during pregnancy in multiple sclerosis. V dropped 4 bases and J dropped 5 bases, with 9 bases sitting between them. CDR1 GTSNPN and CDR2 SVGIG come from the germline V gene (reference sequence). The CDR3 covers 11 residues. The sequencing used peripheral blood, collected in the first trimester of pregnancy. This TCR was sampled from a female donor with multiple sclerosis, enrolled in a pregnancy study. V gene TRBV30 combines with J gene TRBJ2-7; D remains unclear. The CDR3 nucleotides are TGTGCCTGGACCGGAGCAAACGAGCAGTACTTC. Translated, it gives CAWTGANEQYF.